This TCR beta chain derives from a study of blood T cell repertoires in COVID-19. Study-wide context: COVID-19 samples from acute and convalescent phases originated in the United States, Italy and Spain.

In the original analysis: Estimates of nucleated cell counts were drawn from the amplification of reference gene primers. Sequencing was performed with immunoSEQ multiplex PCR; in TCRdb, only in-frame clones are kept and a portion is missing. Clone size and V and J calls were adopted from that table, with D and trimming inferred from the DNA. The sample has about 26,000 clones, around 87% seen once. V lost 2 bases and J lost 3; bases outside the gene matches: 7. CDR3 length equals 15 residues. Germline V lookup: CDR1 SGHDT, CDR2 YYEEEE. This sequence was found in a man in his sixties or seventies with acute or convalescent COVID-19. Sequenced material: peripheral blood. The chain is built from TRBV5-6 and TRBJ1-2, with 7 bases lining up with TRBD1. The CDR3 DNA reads TGTGCCAGCAGCTTTTCGGAAGGGGGCTACTATGGCTACACCTTC. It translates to CASSFSEGGYYGYTF.